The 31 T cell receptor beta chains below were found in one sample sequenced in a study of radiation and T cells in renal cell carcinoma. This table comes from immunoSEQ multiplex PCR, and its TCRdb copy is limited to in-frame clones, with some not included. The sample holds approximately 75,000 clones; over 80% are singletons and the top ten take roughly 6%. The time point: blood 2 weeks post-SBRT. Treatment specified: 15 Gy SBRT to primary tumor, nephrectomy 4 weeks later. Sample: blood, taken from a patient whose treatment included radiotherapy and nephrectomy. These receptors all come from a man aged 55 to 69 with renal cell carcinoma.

The CDR3 DNA is TGTGCCAGTAGTATACTCGTGGGTGAGCAGTTCTTC. Its translation is CASSILVGEQFF. The chain carries TRBV19 and TRBJ2-1, with unresolved D. V gave up 2 bases and J gave up 9 bases, with 8 bases separating them. The germline V gene encodes CDR1 LNHDA and CDR2 SQIVND (reference sequence). There are 12 residues in the CDR3.

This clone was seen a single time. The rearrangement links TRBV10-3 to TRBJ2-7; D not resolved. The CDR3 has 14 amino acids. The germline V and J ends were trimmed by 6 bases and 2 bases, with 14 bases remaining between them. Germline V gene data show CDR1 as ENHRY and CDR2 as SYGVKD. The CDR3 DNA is TGTGCCATCAGCGAGAAATCCGGGCCCTACGAGCAGTACTTC. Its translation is CAISEKSGPYEQYF.

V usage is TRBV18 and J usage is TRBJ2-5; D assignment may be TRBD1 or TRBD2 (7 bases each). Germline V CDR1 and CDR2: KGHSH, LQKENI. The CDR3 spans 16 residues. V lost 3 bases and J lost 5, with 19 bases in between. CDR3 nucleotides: TGTGCCAGCTCACCCCGGGGAGGGGGCAGTTCGGAGACCCAGTACTTC. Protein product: CASSPRGGGSSETQYF.

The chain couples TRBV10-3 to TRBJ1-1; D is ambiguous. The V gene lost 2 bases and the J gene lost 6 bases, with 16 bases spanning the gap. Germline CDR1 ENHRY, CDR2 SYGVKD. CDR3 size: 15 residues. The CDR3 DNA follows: TGTGCCATCAGTGAGGGTAGAGGGAAGAGCGCTGAAGCTTTCTTT. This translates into CAISEGRGKSAEAFF.

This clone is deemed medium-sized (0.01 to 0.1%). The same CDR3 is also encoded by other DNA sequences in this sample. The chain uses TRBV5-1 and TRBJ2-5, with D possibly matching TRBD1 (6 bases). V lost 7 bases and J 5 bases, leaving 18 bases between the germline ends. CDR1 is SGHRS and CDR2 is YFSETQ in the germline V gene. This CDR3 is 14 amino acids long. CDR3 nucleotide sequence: TGCGCCAGCTGTCGCCAGGGGCCCCGGGAGACCCAGTACTTC. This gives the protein CASCRQGPRETQYF.

DNA of the CDR3: TGCGCCAGCAGCTCAGGGGCGGGAAACACCATATATTTT. Translating it yields CASSSGAGNTIYF. The rearrangement uses TRBV5-1 and TRBJ1-3, with a weak D call TRBD1 (6 bases). V shed 3 bases and J shed 4 bases, with 8 bases lying between them. CDR3 size: 13 residues. CDR1 and CDR2 (germline): SGHRS, YFSETQ.

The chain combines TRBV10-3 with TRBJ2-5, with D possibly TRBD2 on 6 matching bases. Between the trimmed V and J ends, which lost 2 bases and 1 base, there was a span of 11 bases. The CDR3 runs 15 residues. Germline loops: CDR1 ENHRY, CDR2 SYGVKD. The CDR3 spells CAISEGRSVQETQYF. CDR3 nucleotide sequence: TGTGCCATCAGTGAGGGGAGGTCCGTCCAAGAGACCCAGTACTTC.

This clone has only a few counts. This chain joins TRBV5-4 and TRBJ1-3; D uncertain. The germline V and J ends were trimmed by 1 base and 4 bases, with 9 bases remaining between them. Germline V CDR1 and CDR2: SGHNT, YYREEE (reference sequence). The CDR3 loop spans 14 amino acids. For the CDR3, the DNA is TGTGCCAGCAGCTTGCGCGGGGTCGGAAACACCATATATTTT. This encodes CASSLRGVGNTIYF. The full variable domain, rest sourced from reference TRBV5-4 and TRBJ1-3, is ETGVTQSPTHLIKTRGQQVTLRCSSQSGHNTVSWYQQALGQGPQFIFQYYREEENGRGNFPPRFSGLQFPNYSSELNVNALELDDSALYLCASSLRGVGNTIYFGEGSWLTVV.

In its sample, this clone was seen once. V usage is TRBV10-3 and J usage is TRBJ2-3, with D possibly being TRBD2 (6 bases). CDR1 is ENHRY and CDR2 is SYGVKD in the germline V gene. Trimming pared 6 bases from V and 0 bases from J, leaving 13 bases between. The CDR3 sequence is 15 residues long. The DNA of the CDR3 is TGTGCCATCAGGGCCCTCGGGGGAAGCACAGATACGCAGTATTTT. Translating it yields CAIRALGGSTDTQYF.

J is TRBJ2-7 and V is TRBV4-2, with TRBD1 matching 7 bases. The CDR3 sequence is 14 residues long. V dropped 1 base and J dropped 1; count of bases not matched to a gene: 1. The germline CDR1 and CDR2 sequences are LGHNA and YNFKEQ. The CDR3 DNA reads TGTGCCAGCAGCCAAGGACAGGGATCCTACGAGCAGTACTTC. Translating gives CASSQGQGSYEQYF.

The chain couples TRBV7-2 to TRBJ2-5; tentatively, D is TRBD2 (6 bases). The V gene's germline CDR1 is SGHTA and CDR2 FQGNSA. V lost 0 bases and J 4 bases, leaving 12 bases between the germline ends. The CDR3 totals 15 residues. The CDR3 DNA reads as TGTGCCAGCAGCTTAGCGAGGGTGGGAGGAGAGACCCAGTACTTC. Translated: CASSLARVGGETQYF.

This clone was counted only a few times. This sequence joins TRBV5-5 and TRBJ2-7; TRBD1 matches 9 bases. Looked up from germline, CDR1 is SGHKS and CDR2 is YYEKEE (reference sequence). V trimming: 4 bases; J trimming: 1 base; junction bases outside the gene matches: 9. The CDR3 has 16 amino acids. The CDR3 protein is CASSNHRGQGSYEQYF. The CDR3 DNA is TGTGCCAGCAGCAATCACAGGGGGCAGGGGTCCTACGAGCAGTACTTC. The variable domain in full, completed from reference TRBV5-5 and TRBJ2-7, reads DAGVTQSPTHLIKTRGQQVTLRCSPISGHKSVSWYQQVLGQGPQFIFQYYEKEERGRGNFPDRFSARQFPNYSSELNVNALLLGDSALYLCASSNHRGQGSYEQYFGPGTRLTVT.

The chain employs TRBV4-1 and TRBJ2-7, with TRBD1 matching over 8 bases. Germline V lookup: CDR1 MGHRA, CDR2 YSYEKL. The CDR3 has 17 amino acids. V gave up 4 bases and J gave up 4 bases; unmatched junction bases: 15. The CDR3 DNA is TGCGCCAGCAGCCCACTCGAATTAGGGACAGGCTTTTACGAGCAGTACTTC. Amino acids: CASSPLELGTGFYEQYF.

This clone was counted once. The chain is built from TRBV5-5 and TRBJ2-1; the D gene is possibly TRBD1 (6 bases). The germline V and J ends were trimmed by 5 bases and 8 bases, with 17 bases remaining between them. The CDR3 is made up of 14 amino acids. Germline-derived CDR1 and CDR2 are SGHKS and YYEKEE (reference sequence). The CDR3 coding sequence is TGTGCCAGCAGATCACGGACAGTGATCGATGAGCAGTTCTTC. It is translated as CASRSRTVIDEQFF. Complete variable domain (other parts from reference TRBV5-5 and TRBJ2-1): DAGVTQSPTHLIKTRGQQVTLRCSPISGHKSVSWYQQVLGQGPQFIFQYYEKEERGRGNFPDRFSARQFPNYSSELNVNALLLGDSALYLCASRSRTVIDEQFFGPGTRLTVL.

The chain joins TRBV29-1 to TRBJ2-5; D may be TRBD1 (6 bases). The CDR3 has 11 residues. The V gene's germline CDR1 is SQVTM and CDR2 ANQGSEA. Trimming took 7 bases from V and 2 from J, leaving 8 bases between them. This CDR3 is CSGGGQETQYF. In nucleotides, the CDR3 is TGCAGCGGAGGGGGACAAGAGACCCAGTACTTC.

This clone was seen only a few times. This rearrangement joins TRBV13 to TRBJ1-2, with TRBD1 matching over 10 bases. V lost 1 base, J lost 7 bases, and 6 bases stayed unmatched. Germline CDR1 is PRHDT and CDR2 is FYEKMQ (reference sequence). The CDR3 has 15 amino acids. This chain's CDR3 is CASSLDRQGASGYTF. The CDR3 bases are TGTGCCAGCAGCTTAGATAGACAGGGGGCATCTGGCTACACCTTC.

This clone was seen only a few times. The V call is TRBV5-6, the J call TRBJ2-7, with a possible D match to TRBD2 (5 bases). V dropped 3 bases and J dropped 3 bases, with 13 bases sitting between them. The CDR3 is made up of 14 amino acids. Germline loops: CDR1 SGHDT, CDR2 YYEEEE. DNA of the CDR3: TGTGCCAGCAGCTCGCCGGGGTCGTTCTACGAGCAGTACTTC. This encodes CASSSPGSFYEQYF.

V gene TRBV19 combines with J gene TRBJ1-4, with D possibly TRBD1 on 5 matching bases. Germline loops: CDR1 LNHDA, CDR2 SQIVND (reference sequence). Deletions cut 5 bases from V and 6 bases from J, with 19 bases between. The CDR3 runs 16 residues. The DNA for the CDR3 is TGTGCCAGTAGTGGCGAATGGGGCCCTCTTCATGAAAAACTGTTTTTT. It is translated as CASSGEWGPLHEKLFF.

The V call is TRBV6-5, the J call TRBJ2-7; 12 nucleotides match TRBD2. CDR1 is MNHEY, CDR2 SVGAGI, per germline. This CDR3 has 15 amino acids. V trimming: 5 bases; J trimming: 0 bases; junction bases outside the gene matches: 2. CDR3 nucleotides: TGTGCCAGCAGTCTAGCGGGAGGGCCCTCCTACGAGCAGTACTTC. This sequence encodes CASSLAGGPSYEQYF.

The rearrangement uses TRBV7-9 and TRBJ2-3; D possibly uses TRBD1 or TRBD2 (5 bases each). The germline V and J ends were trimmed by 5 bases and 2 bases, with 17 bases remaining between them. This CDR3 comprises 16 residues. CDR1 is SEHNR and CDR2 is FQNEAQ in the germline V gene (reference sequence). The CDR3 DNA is TGTGCCAGCAGCCCCTCTGCCGGGACCGCCACAGATACGCAGTATTTT. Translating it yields CASSPSAGTATDTQYF.

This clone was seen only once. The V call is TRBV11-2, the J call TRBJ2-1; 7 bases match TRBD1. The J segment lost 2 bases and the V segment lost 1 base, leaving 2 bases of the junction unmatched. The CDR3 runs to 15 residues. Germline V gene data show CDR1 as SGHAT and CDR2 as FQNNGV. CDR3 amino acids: CASSLGGGAYNEQFF. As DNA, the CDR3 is TGTGCCAGCAGCTTAGGAGGGGGCGCCTACAATGAGCAGTTCTTC.

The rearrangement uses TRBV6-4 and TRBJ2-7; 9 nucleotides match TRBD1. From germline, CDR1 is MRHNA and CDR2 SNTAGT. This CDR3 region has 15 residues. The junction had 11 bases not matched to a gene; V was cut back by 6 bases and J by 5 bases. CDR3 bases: TGTGCCAGCAGCCGGGCGGTGGGACAGGGTAACGAGCAGTACTTC. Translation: CASSRAVGQGNEQYF.

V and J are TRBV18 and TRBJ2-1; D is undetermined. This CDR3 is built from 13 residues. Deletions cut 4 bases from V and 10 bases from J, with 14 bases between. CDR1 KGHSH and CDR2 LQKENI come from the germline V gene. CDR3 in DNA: TGTGCCAGCTCACAGTCTAGGAAAGAAGAGCAGTTCTTC. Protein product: CASSQSRKEEQFF.

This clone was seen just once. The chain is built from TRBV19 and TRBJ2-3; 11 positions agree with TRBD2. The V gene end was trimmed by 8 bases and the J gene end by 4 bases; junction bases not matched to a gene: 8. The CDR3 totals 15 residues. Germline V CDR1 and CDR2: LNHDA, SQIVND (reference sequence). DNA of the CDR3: TGTGCCAGTGGACTAGCGGGCGGGACGGCAGATACGCAGTATTTT. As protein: CASGLAGGTADTQYF.

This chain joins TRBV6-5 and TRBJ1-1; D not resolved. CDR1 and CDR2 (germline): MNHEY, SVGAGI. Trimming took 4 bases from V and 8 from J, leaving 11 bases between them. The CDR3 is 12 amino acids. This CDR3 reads CASSSAPGEAFF. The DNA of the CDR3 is TGTGCCAGCAGTTCAGCCCCTGGAGAAGCTTTCTTT.

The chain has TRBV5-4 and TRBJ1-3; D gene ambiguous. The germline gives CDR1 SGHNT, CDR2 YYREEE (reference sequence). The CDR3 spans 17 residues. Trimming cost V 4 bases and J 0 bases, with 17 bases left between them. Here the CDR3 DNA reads TGTGCCAGCAGCCCCTGGGAGCTTGGGCCCTCTGGAAACACCATATATTTT. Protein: CASSPWELGPSGNTIYF.

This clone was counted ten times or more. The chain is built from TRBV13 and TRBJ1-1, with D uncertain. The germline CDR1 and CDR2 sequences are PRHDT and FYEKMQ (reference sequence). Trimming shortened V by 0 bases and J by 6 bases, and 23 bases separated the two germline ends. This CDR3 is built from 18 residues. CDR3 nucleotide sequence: TGTGCCAGCAGCTTAGGCCTTGGGGTGGGTTATAGATTCTCTGAAGCTTTCTTT. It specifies CASSLGLGVGYRFSEAFF.

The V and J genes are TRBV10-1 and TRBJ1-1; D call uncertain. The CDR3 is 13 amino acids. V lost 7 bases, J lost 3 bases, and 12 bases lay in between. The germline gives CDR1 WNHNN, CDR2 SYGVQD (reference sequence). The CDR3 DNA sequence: TGCGCCAGCACCCGAGGAAGGGACACTGAAGCTTTCTTT. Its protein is CASTRGRDTEAFF.

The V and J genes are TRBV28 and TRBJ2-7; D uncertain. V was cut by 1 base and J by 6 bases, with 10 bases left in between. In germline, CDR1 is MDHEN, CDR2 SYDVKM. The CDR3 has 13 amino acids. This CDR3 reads CASSLLETLEQYF. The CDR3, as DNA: TGTGCCAGCAGTTTATTAGAGACCCTCGAGCAGTACTTC.

For the CDR3, the DNA is TGTGCCAGCAGCTTGGAACCTTACGAGCAGTACTTC. Translated, it gives CASSLEPYEQYF. The chain combines TRBV5-4 with TRBJ2-7, with unresolved D. Trimming shortened V by 0 bases and J by 4 bases, and 5 bases separated the two germline ends. Germline V lookup: CDR1 SGHNT, CDR2 YYREEE (reference sequence). The CDR3 is 12 amino acids.

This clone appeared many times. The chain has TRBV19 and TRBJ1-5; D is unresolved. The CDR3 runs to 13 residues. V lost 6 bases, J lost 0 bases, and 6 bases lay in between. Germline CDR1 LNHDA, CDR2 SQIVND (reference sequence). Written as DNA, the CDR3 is TGTGCCAGTAGCCACTATAGCAATCAGCCCCAGCATTTT. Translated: CASSHYSNQPQHF.